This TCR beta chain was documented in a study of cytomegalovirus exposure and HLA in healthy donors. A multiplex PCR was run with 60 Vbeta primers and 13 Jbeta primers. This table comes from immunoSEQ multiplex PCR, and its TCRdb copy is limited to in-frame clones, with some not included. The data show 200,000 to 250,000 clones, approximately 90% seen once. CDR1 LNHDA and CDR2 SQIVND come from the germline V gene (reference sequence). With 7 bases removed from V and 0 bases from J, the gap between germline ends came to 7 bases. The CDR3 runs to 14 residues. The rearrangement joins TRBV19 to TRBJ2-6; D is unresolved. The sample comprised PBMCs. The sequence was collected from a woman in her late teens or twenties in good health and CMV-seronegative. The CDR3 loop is CASNEFSGANVLTF. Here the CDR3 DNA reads TGTGCCAGTAACGAGTTCTCTGGGGCCAACGTCCTGACTTTC.